This record covers a single T cell receptor (beta chain). The antigen remains undetermined. Germline V lookup: CDR1 LGHNT, CDR2 FRNRAP. The CDR3 is made up of 13 amino acids. V dropped 1 base and J dropped 8; count of bases not matched to a gene: 3. Here immunoSEQ multiplex PCR was the method, and the copy in TCRdb shows in-frame clones only, minus some. Of fewer than 85,000 clones listed, 80% to 95% are singletons. This specimen comes from a study of OX40 agonist ivuxolimab in advanced cancers. On the study more broadly: Ivuxolimab was administered intravenously to patients at 0.01 to 10 mg/kg every 2 weeks.

Whole-study results and caveats: Clonal expansion was among the lowest in partial responders at 0.1-3.0 mg/kg, especially CD8+.

This sequence originates from an adult with an advanced solid tumor such as melanoma, head and neck, liver or kidney cancer. The V gene is TRBV12-5, the J gene TRBJ1-2; 8 nucleotides line up with TRBD1. Source: CD4+ or CD8+ T cells sorted from blood, taken in a trial of the OX40 agonist ivuxolimab. Written as DNA, the CDR3 is TGTGCTAGTGGTTTGGGGACAGGGAACGGCTACACCTTC. As protein: CASGLGTGNGYTF.